The following is a T cell receptor (beta chain) sequence with its context. This specimen comes from a study of monozygotic twins with inflammatory bowel disease. Total RNA was isolated from whole blood without T cell sorting. The CDR3 runs to 15 residues. The germline V gene has CDR1 MNHEY and CDR2 SMNVEV (reference sequence). Per-sample cDNA came from eight separate reactions. TCRdb derives one entry per CDR3 protein from the 5' RACE reads, leaving out DNA. The specimen's table records approximately 200,000 distinct CDR3 sequences. The receptor comes from a human donor with ulcerative colitis or Crohn's disease, or a healthy co-twin of an affected twin (not recorded which). The sequencing sample was made of blood. The V call is TRBV27, the J call TRBJ2-3; TCRdb reports TRBD2, a call that lacks DNA to check it against. The CDR3 is CASTQLAGVADTQYF.